This T cell receptor beta chain was found in a study of early T cells in non-severe SARS-CoV-2 infection. The CDR3 is 15 amino acids. The V gene's germline CDR1 is SGHAT and CDR2 FQNNGV. The J segment lost 6 bases and the V segment lost 5 bases, leaving 3 bases of the junction unmatched. This clonotype occurred many times. MiXCR was run by TCRdb on the 5' RACE reads, yielding one entry per CDR3 protein. The repertoire holds some 50,000 distinct CDR3 sequences, with around 8.4% as singletons. Material for sequencing was whole blood. The chain employs TRBV11-2 and TRBJ2-4, with 14 bases matching TRBD2. The TCR was taken from an adult who was a healthcare worker with PCR-confirmed SARS-CoV-2 infection or an uninfected control (not recorded which). The CDR3 loop reads CASSPGLAGGNIQYF. CDR3 DNA sequence: TGTGCCAGCAGCCCCGGACTAGCGGGAGGAAACATTCAGTACTTC.